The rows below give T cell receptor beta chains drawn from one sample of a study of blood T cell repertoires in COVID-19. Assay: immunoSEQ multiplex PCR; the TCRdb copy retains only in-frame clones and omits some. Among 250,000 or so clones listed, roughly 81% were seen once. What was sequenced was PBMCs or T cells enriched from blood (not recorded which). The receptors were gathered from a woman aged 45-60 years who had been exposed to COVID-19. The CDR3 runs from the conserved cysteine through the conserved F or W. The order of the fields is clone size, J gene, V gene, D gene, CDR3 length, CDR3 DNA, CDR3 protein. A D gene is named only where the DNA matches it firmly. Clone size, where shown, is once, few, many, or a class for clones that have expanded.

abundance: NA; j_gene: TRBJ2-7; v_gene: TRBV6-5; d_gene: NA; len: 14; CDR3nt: TGTGCCAGCAGTTCTCGACAGCAGACCTACGAGCAGTACTTC; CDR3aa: CASSSRQQTYEQYF
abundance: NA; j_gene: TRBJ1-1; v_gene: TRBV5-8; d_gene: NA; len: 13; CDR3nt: TGTGCCAGCAGATGGGGCATGAACACTGAAGCTTTCTTT; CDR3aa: CASRWGMNTEAFF
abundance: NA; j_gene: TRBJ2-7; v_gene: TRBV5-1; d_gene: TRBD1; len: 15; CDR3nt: TGCGCCAGCAGCTTGGGGTGGCAGGGGGCCTACGAGCAGTACTTC; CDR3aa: CASSLGWQGAYEQYF
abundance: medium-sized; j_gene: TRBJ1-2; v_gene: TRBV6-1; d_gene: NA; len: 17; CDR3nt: TGTGCCAGCAGTGGTGGGGGACGGAGGGATTCTATCTATGGCTACACCTTC; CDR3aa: CASSGGGRRDSIYGYTF
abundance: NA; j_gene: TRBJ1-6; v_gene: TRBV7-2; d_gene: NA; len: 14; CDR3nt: TGTGCCAGCAGCTTCGGGGTCGGAAATTCACCCCTCCACTTT; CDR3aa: CASSFGVGNSPLHF
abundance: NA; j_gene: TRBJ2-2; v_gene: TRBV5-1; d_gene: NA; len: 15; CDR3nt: TGCGCCAGCAGCTTGCAGGGAGGGGGAACCGGGGAGCTGTTTTTT; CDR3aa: CASSLQGGGTGELFF
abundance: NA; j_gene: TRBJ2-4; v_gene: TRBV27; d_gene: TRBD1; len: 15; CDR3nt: TGTGCCAGCAGATACCGGGACAGGGGGAAGGACATTCAGTACTTC; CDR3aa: CASRYRDRGKDIQYF
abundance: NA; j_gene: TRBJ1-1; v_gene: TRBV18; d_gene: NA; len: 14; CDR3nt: TGTGCCAGCTCACCGGAACAGGGTGTCACTGAAGCTTTCTTT; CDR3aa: CASSPEQGVTEAFF
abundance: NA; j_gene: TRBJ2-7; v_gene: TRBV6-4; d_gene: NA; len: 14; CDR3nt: TGTGCCAGCAGTGACTGGCCCCTGGCTCGCGAGCAGTACTTC; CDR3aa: CASSDWPLAREQYF
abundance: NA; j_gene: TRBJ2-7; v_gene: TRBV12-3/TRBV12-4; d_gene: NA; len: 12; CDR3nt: TGTGCCAGCAGTTTAATGGGAGGCGAGCAGTACTTC; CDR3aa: CASSLMGGEQYF
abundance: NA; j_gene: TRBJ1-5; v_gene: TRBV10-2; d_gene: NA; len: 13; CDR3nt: TGCGCCAGCAGACAGGGAATAAATCAGCCCCAGCATTTT; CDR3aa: CASRQGINQPQHF
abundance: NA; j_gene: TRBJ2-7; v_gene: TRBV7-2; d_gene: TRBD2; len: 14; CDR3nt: TGTGCCAGCAGCTTAGGGGGGGGTTCCTACGAGCAGTACTTC; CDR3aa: CASSLGGGSYEQYF
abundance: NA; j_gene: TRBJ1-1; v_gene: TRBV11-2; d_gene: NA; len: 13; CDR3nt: TGTGCCAGCAGCTTAGCTGGAGGCCTTGAAGCTTTCTTT; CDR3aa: CASSLAGGLEAFF
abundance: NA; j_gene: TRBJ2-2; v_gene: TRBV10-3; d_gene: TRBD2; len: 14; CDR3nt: TGTGCCATAAATAGCGGGGGGGCCGGCGGGGAGCTGTTTTTT; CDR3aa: CAINSGGAGGELFF
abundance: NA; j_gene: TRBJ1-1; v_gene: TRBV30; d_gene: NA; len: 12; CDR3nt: TGTGCCTGGAGTGTATCAGGGTTTGAAGCTTTCTTT; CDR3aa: CAWSVSGFEAFF
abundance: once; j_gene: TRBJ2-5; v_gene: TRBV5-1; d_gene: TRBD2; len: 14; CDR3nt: TGCGCCAGCAGCCCAGGCGGGGGTCCAGAGACCCAGTACTTC; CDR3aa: CASSPGGGPETQYF
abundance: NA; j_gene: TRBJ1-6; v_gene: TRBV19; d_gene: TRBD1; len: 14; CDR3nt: TGTGCCACCTCGACAGGGCTGTATAATTCACCCCTCCACTTT; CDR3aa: CATSTGLYNSPLHF
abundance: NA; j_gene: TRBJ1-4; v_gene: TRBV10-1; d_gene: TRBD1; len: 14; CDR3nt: TGCGCCAGCAGTTACGACAGGGGAGGTGAAAAACTGTTTTTT; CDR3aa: CASSYDRGGEKLFF
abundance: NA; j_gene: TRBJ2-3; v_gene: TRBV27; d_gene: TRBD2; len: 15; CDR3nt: TGTGCCAGCAGTTTTAGCGGGGGGGCCGCAGATACGCAGTATTTT; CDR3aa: CASSFSGGAADTQYF
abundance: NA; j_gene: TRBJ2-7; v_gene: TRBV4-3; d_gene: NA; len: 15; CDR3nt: TGCGCCAGCAGCCAAGTGGAGGGGGGGGCCTACGAGCAGTACTTC; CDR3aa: CASSQVEGGAYEQYF
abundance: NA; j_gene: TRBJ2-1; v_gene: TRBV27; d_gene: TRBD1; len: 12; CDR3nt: TGTGCCAGCAGTATGACAGGGGAAGAGCAGTTCTTC; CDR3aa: CASSMTGEEQFF
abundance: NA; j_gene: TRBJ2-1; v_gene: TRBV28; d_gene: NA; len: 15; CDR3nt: TGTGCCAGCAGTTTACTAGATCGCTCCTACAATGAGCAGTTCTTC; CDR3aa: CASSLLDRSYNEQFF
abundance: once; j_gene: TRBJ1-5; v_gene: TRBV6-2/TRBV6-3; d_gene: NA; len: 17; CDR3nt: TGTGCCAGCAGTTACCCAAAAGGGGGAGCCGCTAATCAGCCCCAGCATTTT; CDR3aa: CASSYPKGGAANQPQHF
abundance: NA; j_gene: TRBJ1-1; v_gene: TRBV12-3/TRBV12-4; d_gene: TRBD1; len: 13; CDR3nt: TGTGCCAGCAGCTATTCTGGGACAGTACAAGCTTTCTTT; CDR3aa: CASSYSGTVQAFF
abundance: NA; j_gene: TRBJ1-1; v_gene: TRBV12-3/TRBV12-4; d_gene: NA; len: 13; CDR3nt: TGTGCCAGCAGTTTCAATATTCAGACTGAAGCTTTCTTT; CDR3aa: CASSFNIQTEAFF
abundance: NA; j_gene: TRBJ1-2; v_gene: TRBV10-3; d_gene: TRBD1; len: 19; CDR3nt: TGTGCCATCAGTGAGTCGACTGGGACAGGGGCTACCTTAGGCTATGGCTACACCTTC; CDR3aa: CAISESTGTGATLGYGYTF
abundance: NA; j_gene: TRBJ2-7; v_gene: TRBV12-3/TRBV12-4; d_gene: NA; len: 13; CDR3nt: TGTGCCAGCAGCCGACAGTTGATTGGGGAGCAGTACTTC; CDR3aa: CASSRQLIGEQYF
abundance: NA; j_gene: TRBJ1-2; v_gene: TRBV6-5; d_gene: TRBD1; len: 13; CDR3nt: TGTGCCAGTCGGGACAGATCTAACTATGGCTACACCTTC; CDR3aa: CASRDRSNYGYTF